These 3 T cell receptor beta chains were all obtained from the same sample, sequenced in a study of shared clonotypes between healthy human individuals. Method: immunoSEQ multiplex PCR; TCRdb's copy keeps in-frame clones and lacks some. The sample yields some 690,000 clones, less than 95% seen once. Sequencing used memory CD8+ T cells from PBMCs. Subset noted: CD45RO+ cells pooled with CCR7-negative TemRA cells. These receptors were taken from a man aged 18-30 years in good health. Some clones in this sample may be carry-over from other donors' samples.

V usage is TRBV2 and J usage is TRBJ2-7; tentative D call: TRBD2 (6 bases). Germline CDR1 reads SNHLY; CDR2 reads FYNNEI. The length of the CDR3 is 13 residues. V was cut by 6 bases and J by 4 bases, with 13 bases left in between. The CDR3 region has the DNA TGTGCCAGCAGCGGGAAGGAGGGGTACGAGCAGTACTTC. Protein: CASSGKEGYEQYF.

The chain uses TRBV6-4 and TRBJ2-1; TRBD2 aligns across 11 bases. Germline V gene data show CDR1 as MRHNA and CDR2 as SNTAGT. The CDR3 loop spans 15 amino acids. V lost 8 bases and J lost 0; bases outside the gene matches: 3. Here the CDR3 reads CASATSGSSYNEQFF. CDR3 in DNA: TGTGCCAGCGCTACTAGCGGGAGCTCCTACAATGAGCAGTTCTTC.

This chain uses TRBV28 with TRBJ1-2; D gene unclear. Trimming took 1 base from V and 3 from J, leaving 24 bases between them. The CDR3 totals 19 residues. Germline V lookup: CDR1 MDHEN, CDR2 SYDVKM. The CDR3 nucleotides are TGTGCCAGCAGTTTATATCGGACGGAGGTTCGTGCCCCTTACTATGGCTACACCTTC. Amino acid sequence: CASSLYRTEVRAPYYGYTF.